This T cell receptor (beta chain) was recorded in a study of control samples from healthy donors and cancer patients. This table comes from immunoSEQ multiplex PCR, and its TCRdb copy is limited to in-frame clones, with some not included. The profile covers 150,000 to 200,000 clones, with around 94% appearing a single time and just over 1.4% taken by the ten largest. The V segment lost 3 bases and the J segment 7 bases; nucleotides outside the gene matches: 9. The CDR3 is 15 residues long. CDR1 is MDHEN, CDR2 SYDVKM, per germline. This clone was seen a few times. The J gene is TRBJ2-7, the V gene TRBV28, with 10 bases matching TRBD1. This receptor was taken from a young man in good health. Source material: blood. CDR3: CASSFKRQGAWEQYF. The CDR3 coding sequence is TGTGCCAGCAGTTTTAAGAGACAGGGGGCTTGGGAGCAGTACTTC. Filled out from reference TRBV28 and TRBJ2-7, the complete variable domain reads DVKVTQSSRYLVKRTGEKVFLECVQDMDHENMFWYRQDPGLGLRLIYFSYDVKMKEKGDIPEGYSVSREKKERFSLILESASTNQTSMYLCASSFKRQGAWEQYFGPGTRLTVT.